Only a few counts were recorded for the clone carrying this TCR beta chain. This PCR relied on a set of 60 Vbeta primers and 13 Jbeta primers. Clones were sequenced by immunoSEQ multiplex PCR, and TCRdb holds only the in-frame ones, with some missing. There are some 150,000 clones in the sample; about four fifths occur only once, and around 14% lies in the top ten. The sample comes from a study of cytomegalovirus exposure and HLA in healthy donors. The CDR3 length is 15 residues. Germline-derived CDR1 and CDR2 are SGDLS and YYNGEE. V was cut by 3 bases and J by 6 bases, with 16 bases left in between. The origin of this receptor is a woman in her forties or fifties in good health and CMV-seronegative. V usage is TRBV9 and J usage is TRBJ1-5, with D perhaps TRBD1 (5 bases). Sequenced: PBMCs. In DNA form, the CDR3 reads TGTGCCAGCAGCGCCGGTGGGACTTTGGTTCAGCCCCAGCATTTT. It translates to CASSAGGTLVQPQHF.